This T cell receptor beta chain was sequenced for a study of CD8+CD57+ T cells in acquired aplastic anemia (dated by TCRdb to the late 2010s). Notes on the research overall: A mean of roughly 2.9 ug of DNA, ranging from about 0.19 to 27.4 ug, was extracted from sorted CD4+ and CD8+ cells. CD8+CD57+ expansion was defined as a frequency above the mean frequency observed in healthy subjects.

TCR beta VDJ combination and CDR3 sequence profiling used genomic DNA as the template. TCR repertoire sequencing was run on an Illumina HiSeq 2000. The paper's data handling went like this. TRBV/TRBJ rearrangement plots, CDR3 size and DJ length profiles, and Simpson's diversity index were used to evaluate the repertoires. The most abundant DNA sequence in the deep sequencing data was defined as the immunodominant clone. CDR3 amino acid sequences were screened for sharing across subjects and compared with published repertoires and the VDJdb database. Through fastp at Q25 and MiXCR, TCRdb rebuilt clones from the public reads, retaining in-frame beta chains. Entries that share a CDR3 protein sequence are merged under the most common genes and DNA. In this record, the V and J calls reflect TCRdb's handling and not the investigators' own analysis. The table for this sample lists 150,000 to 200,000 distinct CDR3 sequences; less than 60% of them were counted only once. The top ten clones comprise about 1.8% of the sample.

Flow cytometry had shown CD8+CD57+ cell expansion in the patients selected for sequencing. All patients had severe acquired aplastic anemia diagnosed by International Study of Aplastic Anemia and Agranulocytosis and Camitta criteria. No patient had received any therapy when blood was sampled. In the study, sorted CD4+ and CD8+ blood T cells from patients with severe aplastic anemia and from healthy subjects underwent deep sequencing of TCR repertoires. In the USA, patient enrollment took place under clinicaltrials.gov protocols 00001620, 01623167, 00001397, 00071045, 00081523 and 00961064. Ficoll-Paque density gradient centrifugation was used to isolate peripheral blood mononuclear cells. Before DNA extraction, CD4+ and CD8+ T cells were sorted with FACS or magnetic beads. Overall results and qualifications from the work: Around 27 CD8+ CDR3 sequences were shared between patients and controls but appeared highly expressed in patients and within their immunodominant clones. Between patients and healthy controls, no significant difference in CD8+ Simpson's diversity was found (P=0.060).

On this clonotype itself: Its antigen remains undetermined. Nothing much larger sits one base from this clone, and base qualities are not available.

The sample comprised sorted CD4+, CD8+, or CD8+CD57+ T cells (not recorded which) from PBMCs. The receptor was isolated from a human donor with aplastic anemia.

CDR3 protein: CASSLGQGNFAGEQYF. The DNA sequence is TGTGCCAGCAGCTTGGGACAGGGAAACTTCGCCGGCGAGCAGTACTTC. The chain uses TRBV5-6 and TRBJ2-7, with 7 bases matching TRBD1. Its CDR3 holds 16 amino acids, cysteine through phenylalanine. The DNA shown is the 48-base CDR3, in frame from base 1. The germline V end is reduced by 0 bases and the J end by 6 bases; junction bases left unmatched: 12. Per the germline V gene, SGHDT is the CDR1 and YYEEEE is the CDR2.